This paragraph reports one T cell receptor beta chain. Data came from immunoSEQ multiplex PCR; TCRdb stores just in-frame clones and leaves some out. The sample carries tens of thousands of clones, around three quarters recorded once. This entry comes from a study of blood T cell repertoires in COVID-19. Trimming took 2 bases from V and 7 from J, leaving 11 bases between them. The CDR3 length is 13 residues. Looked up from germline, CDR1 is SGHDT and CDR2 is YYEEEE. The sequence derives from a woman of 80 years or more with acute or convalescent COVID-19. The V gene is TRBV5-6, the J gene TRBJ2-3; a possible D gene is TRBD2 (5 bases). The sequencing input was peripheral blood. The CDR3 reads CASSLLGTNTQYF. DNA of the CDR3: TGTGCCAGCAGCTTACTAGGTACGAATACGCAGTATTTT.